This T cell receptor (beta chain) was profiled in a study of blood T cell repertoires in COVID-19. The overall study: Collection of acute and convalescent COVID-19 samples took place in the United States, Italy and Spain.

CDR3 length: 16 amino acids. Germline loops: CDR1 LNHDA, CDR2 SQIVND (reference sequence). V trimming: 5 bases; J trimming: 2 bases; junction bases outside the gene matches: 12. Per the study methods: Reference gene primers were amplified, and this amplification served to estimate nucleated cell counts. Sequencing used immunoSEQ multiplex PCR; TCRdb keeps in-frame clones, though not all of them. V, J and clone size were drawn from that table, and D and trimming were deduced from the DNA. Of 170,000 or so clones in the sample, around 90% were seen once. This sequence was found in a man aged 40-55 years with active or convalescent COVID-19. The V and J genes are TRBV19 and TRBJ2-7; 7 bases agree with TRBD2. The sample taken for sequencing was peripheral blood. CDR3 amino acids: CASSPSPSGGTYEQYF. The DNA for the CDR3 is TGTGCCAGTAGTCCCTCTCCTAGCGGTGGGACCTACGAGCAGTACTTC.